The clone carrying this T cell receptor beta chain appeared a few times. One end of the junction does not line up with germline, which may come from a read error. The CDR3 length is 18 residues. Germline V gives CDR1 SGHVS, CDR2 FNYEAQ. This specimen comes from a study of tumor-infiltrating lymphocytes in oesophageal squamous cell carcinoma. TCRdb independently ran MiXCR on the PCR reads; one entry per CDR3 protein. The table shows under 12,000 distinct CDR3 sequences, with approximately 52% occurring only once. This clonotype originated in a female donor with esophageal squamous cell carcinoma. The sample comprised esophageal tumor tissue. This chain joins TRBV7-6 and TRBJ2-5, with 12 bases that match TRBD2. CDR3 in amino acids: CASSLAGLAGGPRETQYF. The CDR3, as DNA: TGTGCTAGCAGCTTAGCGGGGCTAGCGGGGGGGCCCAGAGAGACCCAGTACTTC.